These T cell receptor beta chains were read from a single sample in a study of beta chain features in type 1 diabetes. Method: immunoSEQ multiplex PCR; TCRdb's copy keeps in-frame clones and lacks some. The data show approximately 340,000 clones, around 15% seen once. Source material: naive CD4+ T cells from blood. These receptors were obtained from a woman under 30 in good health. CDR3s include the opening cysteine and the closing phenylalanine or tryptophan. The order of the fields is J gene, CDR3 length, V gene, CDR3 protein.

j_call: TRBJ2-7; cdr3_length: 15; v_call: TRBV5-4; cdr3_aa: CASSVTGMGYHEQYF
j_call: TRBJ1-5; cdr3_length: 16; v_call: TRBV18; cdr3_aa: CASSPPNRGLIQPQHF
j_call: TRBJ1-1; cdr3_length: 15; v_call: TRBV9; cdr3_aa: CASSPRAGKNTEAFF
j_call: TRBJ1-1; cdr3_length: 10; v_call: TRBV28; cdr3_aa: CASTGMSAFF
j_call: TRBJ2-3; cdr3_length: 14; v_call: TRBV28; cdr3_aa: CASSLWSSTDTQYF
j_call: TRBJ1-1; cdr3_length: 13; v_call: TRBV11-2; cdr3_aa: CASSRQGNTEAFF
j_call: TRBJ1-5; cdr3_length: 13; v_call: TRBV11-2; cdr3_aa: CASSWGRDQPQHF
j_call: TRBJ2-2; cdr3_length: 15; v_call: TRBV7-3; cdr3_aa: CASSTSTSNTGELFF
j_call: TRBJ2-3; cdr3_length: 17; v_call: TRBV9; cdr3_aa: CASSVAGSGASTDTQYF
j_call: TRBJ1-5; cdr3_length: 16; v_call: TRBV7-9; cdr3_aa: CASSLEAGHSNQPQHF
j_call: TRBJ2-7; cdr3_length: 14; v_call: TRBV7-2; cdr3_aa: CASSLRDSSYEQYF
j_call: TRBJ2-7; cdr3_length: 15; v_call: TRBV19; cdr3_aa: CASRNVAGGSYEQYF
j_call: TRBJ1-2; cdr3_length: 14; v_call: TRBV29-1; cdr3_aa: CSVGQGEGIYGYTF
j_call: TRBJ2-7; cdr3_length: 13; v_call: TRBV28; cdr3_aa: CASPLGSSYEQYF
j_call: TRBJ2-7; cdr3_length: 15; v_call: TRBV7-9; cdr3_aa: CASSTWGESSYEQYF
j_call: TRBJ1-1; cdr3_length: 14; v_call: TRBV5-1; cdr3_aa: CASRRTGSNTEAFF
j_call: TRBJ2-5; cdr3_length: 15; v_call: TRBV7-2; cdr3_aa: CASSFNQGAAETQYF
j_call: TRBJ2-3; cdr3_length: 12; v_call: TRBV2; cdr3_aa: CASTSDTDTQYF
j_call: TRBJ2-7; cdr3_length: 11; v_call: TRBV29-1; cdr3_aa: CSGGDSYEQYF
j_call: TRBJ1-4; cdr3_length: 15; v_call: TRBV21-1; cdr3_aa: CASSVRQGHPEKLFF
j_call: TRBJ2-1; cdr3_length: 16; v_call: TRBV28; cdr3_aa: CASSRGDRGSYNEQFF
j_call: TRBJ2-1; cdr3_length: 15; v_call: TRBV6-5; cdr3_aa: CASSYRGSGRQEQFF
j_call: TRBJ2-1; cdr3_length: 14; v_call: TRBV5-1; cdr3_aa: CASSLGTPGNEQFF
j_call: TRBJ2-7; cdr3_length: 14; v_call: TRBV7-2; cdr3_aa: CASSLVSGGPEQYF
j_call: TRBJ2-1; cdr3_length: 16; v_call: TRBV30; cdr3_aa: CAWSGLAGGPVGEQFF
j_call: TRBJ2-6; cdr3_length: 15; v_call: TRBV27; cdr3_aa: CASGKTGSGANVLTF
j_call: TRBJ2-2; cdr3_length: 13; v_call: TRBV2; cdr3_aa: CASRSLSTGELFF
j_call: TRBJ1-1; cdr3_length: 11; v_call: TRBV30; cdr3_aa: CAWSIGAEAFF
j_call: TRBJ2-7; cdr3_length: 16; v_call: TRBV15; cdr3_aa: CATSREGGRAVNEQYF
j_call: TRBJ1-1; cdr3_length: 14; v_call: TRBV19; cdr3_aa: CASSEPRAVTEAFF
j_call: TRBJ1-4; cdr3_length: 15; v_call: TRBV30; cdr3_aa: CAWSVRGNPREKLFF
j_call: TRBJ2-3; cdr3_length: 16; v_call: TRBV21-1; cdr3_aa: CASSCLPGQGPDTQYF
j_call: TRBJ2-7; cdr3_length: 13; v_call: TRBV18; cdr3_aa: CASSPDRNYEQYF
j_call: TRBJ2-3; cdr3_length: 14; v_call: TRBV5-1; cdr3_aa: CASSLAGVADTQYF
j_call: TRBJ2-5; cdr3_length: 15; v_call: TRBV11-2; cdr3_aa: CASSRRDSKQETQYF
j_call: TRBJ1-5; cdr3_length: 15; v_call: TRBV27; cdr3_aa: CASSLQGRGNQPQHF
j_call: TRBJ2-4; cdr3_length: 14; v_call: TRBV7-9; cdr3_aa: CASSPPGYGHIQYF
j_call: TRBJ2-5; cdr3_length: 15; v_call: TRBV6-5; cdr3_aa: CASSAGTRTQETQYF
j_call: TRBJ2-7; cdr3_length: 14; v_call: TRBV30; cdr3_aa: CAWNTGLVRYEQYF
j_call: TRBJ2-3; cdr3_length: 18; v_call: TRBV11-2; cdr3_aa: CASSTSISAKTSTDTQYF
j_call: TRBJ2-7; cdr3_length: 11; v_call: TRBV28; cdr3_aa: CASSLRYEQYF
j_call: TRBJ1-2; cdr3_length: 14; v_call: TRBV16; cdr3_aa: CASSRGQGGYGYTF
j_call: TRBJ1-1; cdr3_length: 13; v_call: TRBV28; cdr3_aa: CASSGPVNTEAFF
j_call: TRBJ2-7; cdr3_length: 12; v_call: TRBV28; cdr3_aa: CASSLRTIEQYF
j_call: TRBJ1-1; cdr3_length: 11; v_call: TRBV28; cdr3_aa: CASREGREAFF
j_call: TRBJ2-7; cdr3_length: 14; v_call: TRBV28; cdr3_aa: CASSRPRDSYEQYF
j_call: TRBJ1-2; cdr3_length: 11; v_call: TRBV28; cdr3_aa: CASSLNYGYTF
j_call: TRBJ1-1; cdr3_length: 14; v_call: TRBV28; cdr3_aa: CASSRHIMNTEAFF